There are a few counts of the clone carrying this TCR beta chain. Its antigen is as yet unknown. These data originate in a study of cytomegalovirus exposure and HLA in healthy donors. Whole-study findings and limits: Reportedly, fewer N-insertions than the approximately 650-donor mean appeared in an Asian-associated ancestry cluster in a later analysis. The study labeled 150 to 200 TCR beta chains cytomegalovirus-associated.

13 Jbeta primers and 60 Vbeta primers were used for the PCR. The table came from immunoSEQ multiplex PCR; TCRdb's copy has only in-frame clones and leaves some out. Seen here are 150,000 to 200,000 clones, roughly two thirds observed once, and the top ten hold around 3%. The TCR sequence derives from a woman aged 40 to 50 in good health and CMV-seropositive. Sequencing was done on a sample of PBMCs.

CDR3 nucleotide sequence: TGTGCCAGCAGCTTAATGTTCAGCGACAATGAGCAGTTCTTC. Translated: CASSLMFSDNEQFF. V usage is TRBV7-3 and J usage is TRBJ2-1; the D is unclear. The CDR3 length is 14 residues. Germline loops: CDR1 SGHTA, CDR2 FQGTGA. V lost 1 base to trimming and J lost 5 bases, with 9 bases between them.